Reported below is one T cell receptor (beta chain). Its antigen is still unknown. The sample originates from a study of shared clonotypes between healthy human individuals. Study information: Those who served as donors were two women and a few men between the ages of 18 and 49.

Naive CD8 populations comprised CD45RO-negative cells positively selected for CCR7, excluding terminally differentiated effector memory CD45RA+ cells. Original processing methods: Filtering differed, since immunoSEQ gave only junction sequences and no quality scores. TCRdb's table, derived via immunoSEQ multiplex PCR, lists solely in-frame clones and lacks some. V, J and clone size reflect that table, while D and trimming were determined from the DNA. The data show approximately 740,000 clones, about 91% seen once. Per germline, CDR1 LGHNA and CDR2 YNFKEQ. This CDR3 region has 16 residues. V was pared by 4 bases and J by 4 bases, with 12 bases of the junction left unmatched. Study results and limitations: Estimated richness values were generally larger in naive subsets than in memory subsets. Large depth notwithstanding, sorted-subset sequencing proved incomplete by rarefaction.

The chain is built from TRBV4-2 and TRBJ2-7, with 8 bases fitting TRBD2. This clonotype originated in a man between 25 and 39 years old in good health. Sequenced sample: naive CD8+ T cells sorted from blood. The CDR3 loop reads CASSLGRGLDRYEQYF. The CDR3, as DNA: TGTGCCAGCAGCCTGGGGAGGGGACTAGACCGTTACGAGCAGTACTTC.